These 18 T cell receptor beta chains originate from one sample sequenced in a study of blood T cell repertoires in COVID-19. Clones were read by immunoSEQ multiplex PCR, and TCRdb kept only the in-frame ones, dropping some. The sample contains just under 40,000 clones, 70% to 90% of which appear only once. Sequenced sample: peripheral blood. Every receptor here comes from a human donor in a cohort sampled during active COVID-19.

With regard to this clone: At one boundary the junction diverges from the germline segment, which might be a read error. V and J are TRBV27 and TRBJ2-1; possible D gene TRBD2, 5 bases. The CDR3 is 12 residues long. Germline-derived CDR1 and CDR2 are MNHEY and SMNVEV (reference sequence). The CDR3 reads CASSFLGDEQLF. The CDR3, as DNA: TGTGCCAGCTCCTTCCTCGGGGATGAACAGCTCTTC.

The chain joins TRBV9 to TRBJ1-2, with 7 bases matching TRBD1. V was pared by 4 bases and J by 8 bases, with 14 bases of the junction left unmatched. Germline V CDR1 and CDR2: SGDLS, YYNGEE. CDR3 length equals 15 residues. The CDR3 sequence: CASSSGPQGDLGYTF. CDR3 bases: TGTGCCAGCAGCTCCGGACCTCAGGGGGATCTGGGCTACACCTTC.

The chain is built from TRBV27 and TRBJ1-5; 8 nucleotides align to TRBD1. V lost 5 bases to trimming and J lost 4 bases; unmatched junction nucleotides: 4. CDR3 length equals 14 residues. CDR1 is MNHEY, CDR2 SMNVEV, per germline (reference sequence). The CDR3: CASSPGTGNQPQHF. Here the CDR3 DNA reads TGTGCCAGCAGTCCGGGGACAGGTAATCAGCCCCAGCATTTT.

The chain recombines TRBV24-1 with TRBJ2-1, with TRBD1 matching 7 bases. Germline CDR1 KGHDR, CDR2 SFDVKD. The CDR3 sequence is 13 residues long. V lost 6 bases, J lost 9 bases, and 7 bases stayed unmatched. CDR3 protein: CATSSTGDAEQFF. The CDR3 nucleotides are TGTGCCACCAGTAGCACAGGGGACGCTGAGCAGTTCTTC.

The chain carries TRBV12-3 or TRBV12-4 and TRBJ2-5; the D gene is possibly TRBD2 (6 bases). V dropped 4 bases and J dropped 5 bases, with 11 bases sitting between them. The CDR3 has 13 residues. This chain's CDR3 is CASSWVEGETQYF. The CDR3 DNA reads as TGTGCCAGCAGTTGGGTGGAGGGGGAGACCCAGTACTTC.

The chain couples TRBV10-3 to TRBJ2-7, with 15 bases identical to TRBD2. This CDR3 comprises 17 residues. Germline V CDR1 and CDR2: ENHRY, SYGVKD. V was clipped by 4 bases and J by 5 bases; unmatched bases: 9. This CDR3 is CAISAGGLAGGPDEQYF. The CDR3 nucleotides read TGTGCCATCAGTGCCGGAGGACTAGCGGGAGGGCCCGACGAGCAGTACTTC.

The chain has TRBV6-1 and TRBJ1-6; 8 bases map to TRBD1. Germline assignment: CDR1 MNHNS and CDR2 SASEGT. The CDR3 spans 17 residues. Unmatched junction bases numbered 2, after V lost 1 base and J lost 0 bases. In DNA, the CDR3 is TGTGCCAGCAGTGAAGACAGGGGGAGCTCCTATAATTCACCCCTCCACTTT. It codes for CASSEDRGSSYNSPLHF.

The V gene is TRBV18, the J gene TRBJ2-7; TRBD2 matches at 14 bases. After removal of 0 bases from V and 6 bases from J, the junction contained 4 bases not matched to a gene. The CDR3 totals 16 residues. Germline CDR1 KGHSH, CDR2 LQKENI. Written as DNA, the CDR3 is TGTGCCAGCTCACCACCGGGACTAGCGGGAGTTGCCGAGCAGTACTTC. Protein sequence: CASSPPGLAGVAEQYF.

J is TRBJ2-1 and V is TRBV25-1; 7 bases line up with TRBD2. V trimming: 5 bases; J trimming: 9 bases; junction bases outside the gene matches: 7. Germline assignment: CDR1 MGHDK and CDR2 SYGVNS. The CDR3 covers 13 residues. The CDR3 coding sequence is TGTGCCAGCAGTTACAGCGGGATTGGTGAGCAGTTCTTC. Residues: CASSYSGIGEQFF.

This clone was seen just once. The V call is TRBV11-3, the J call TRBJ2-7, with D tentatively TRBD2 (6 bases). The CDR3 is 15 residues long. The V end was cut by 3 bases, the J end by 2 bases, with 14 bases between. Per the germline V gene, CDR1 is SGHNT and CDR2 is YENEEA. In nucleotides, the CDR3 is TGTGCCAGCAGCTTCAGTGGGGGGACCCCCTACGAGCAGTACTTC. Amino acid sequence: CASSFSGGTPYEQYF.

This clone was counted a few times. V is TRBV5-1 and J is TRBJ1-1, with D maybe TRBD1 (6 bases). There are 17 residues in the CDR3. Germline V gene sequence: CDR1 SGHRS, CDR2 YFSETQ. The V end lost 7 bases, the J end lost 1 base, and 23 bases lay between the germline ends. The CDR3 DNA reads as TGCGCCAGCCGATCAGTAACTTCAGGGACAAGGAACACTGAAGCTTTCTTT. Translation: CASRSVTSGTRNTEAFF.

This chain's CDR3 is CASTYLTGGDYGYTF. The CDR3 nucleotides are TGTGCCAGTACTTACTTGACAGGGGGCGACTATGGCTACACCTTC. The V and J genes are TRBV19 and TRBJ1-2; 10 bases are shared with TRBD1. V shed 7 bases, J shed 3 bases, and the junction held 8 bases outside the gene matches. CDR1 and CDR2 (germline): LNHDA, SQIVND (reference sequence). The CDR3 covers 15 residues.

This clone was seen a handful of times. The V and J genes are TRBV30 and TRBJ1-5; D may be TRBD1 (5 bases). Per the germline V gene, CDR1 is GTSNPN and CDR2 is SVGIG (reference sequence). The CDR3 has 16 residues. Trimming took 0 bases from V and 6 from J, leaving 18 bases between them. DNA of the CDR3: TGTGCCTGGAGTGTATGGGGCGATTCACAGTCTCAGCCCCAGCATTTT. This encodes CAWSVWGDSQSQPQHF.

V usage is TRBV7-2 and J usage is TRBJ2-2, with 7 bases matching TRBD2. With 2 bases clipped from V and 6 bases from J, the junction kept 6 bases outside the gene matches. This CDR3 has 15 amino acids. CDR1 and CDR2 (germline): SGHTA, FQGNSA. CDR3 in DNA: TGTGCCAGCAGCTTAACGGGGACTAAGGCCGGGGAGCTGTTTTTT. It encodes CASSLTGTKAGELFF.

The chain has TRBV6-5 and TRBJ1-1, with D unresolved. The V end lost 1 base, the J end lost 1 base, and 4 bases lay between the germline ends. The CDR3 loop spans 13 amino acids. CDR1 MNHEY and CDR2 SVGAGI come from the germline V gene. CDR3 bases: TGTGCCAGCAGTTACTACGGGAACACTGAAGCTTTCTTT. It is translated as CASSYYGNTEAFF.

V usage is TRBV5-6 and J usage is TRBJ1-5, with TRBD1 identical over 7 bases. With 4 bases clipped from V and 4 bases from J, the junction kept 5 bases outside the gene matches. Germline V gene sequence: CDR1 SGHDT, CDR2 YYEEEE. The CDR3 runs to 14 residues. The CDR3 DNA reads TGTGCCAGCAGCCTGGGACAGTTAAATCAGCCCCAGCATTTT. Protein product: CASSLGQLNQPQHF.

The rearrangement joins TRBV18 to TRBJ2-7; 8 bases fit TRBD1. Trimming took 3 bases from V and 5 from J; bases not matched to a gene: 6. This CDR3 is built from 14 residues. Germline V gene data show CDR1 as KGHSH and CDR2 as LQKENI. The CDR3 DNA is TGTGCCAGCTCACCGAATCAGGGGGCGGACGAGCAGTACTTC. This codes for CASSPNQGADEQYF.

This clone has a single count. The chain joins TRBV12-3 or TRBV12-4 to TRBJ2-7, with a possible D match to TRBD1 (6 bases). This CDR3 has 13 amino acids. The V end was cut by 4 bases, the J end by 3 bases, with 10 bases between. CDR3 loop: CASSWEGGYEQYF. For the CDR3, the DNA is TGTGCCAGCAGTTGGGAAGGGGGCTACGAGCAGTACTTC.